The clone carrying this T cell receptor beta chain has more than one count but fewer than ten. The target antigen is unknown. Blood was collected once per donor into heparin, averaging roughly 0.12 L. This entry belongs to a study of beta chain features in type 1 diabetes. This CDR3 region has 16 residues. The V end was cut by 3 bases, the J end by 1 base, with 13 bases between. CDR1 is MDHEN, CDR2 SYDVKM, per germline. Overall study results and limits: Moderate yet significant TCRB CDR3 shortening was seen in Type 1 diabetes patients in all four CD4+ subsets. High-TCR-expressing cells could be over-represented by cDNA sequencing.

The authors reverse transcribed all of the isolated RNA, so sequencing captured expressed TCRB transcripts. Regulatory, naive and central memory T cell samples averaged approximately 3.4 million reads. Method: immunoSEQ multiplex PCR; TCRdb's copy keeps in-frame clones and lacks some. The table lists 680,000 or so clones, around 15% of them singletons. V usage is TRBV28 and J usage is TRBJ2-1; D not certain. The sequenced sample consisted of naive CD4+ T cells from blood. This sequence originates from a man aged 18 to 35 with type 1 diabetes. CDR3 region: CASSLGRLLSYNEQFF. CDR3 bases: TGTGCCAGCAGTTTGGGCAGATTACTTTCCTACAATGAGCAGTTCTTC.